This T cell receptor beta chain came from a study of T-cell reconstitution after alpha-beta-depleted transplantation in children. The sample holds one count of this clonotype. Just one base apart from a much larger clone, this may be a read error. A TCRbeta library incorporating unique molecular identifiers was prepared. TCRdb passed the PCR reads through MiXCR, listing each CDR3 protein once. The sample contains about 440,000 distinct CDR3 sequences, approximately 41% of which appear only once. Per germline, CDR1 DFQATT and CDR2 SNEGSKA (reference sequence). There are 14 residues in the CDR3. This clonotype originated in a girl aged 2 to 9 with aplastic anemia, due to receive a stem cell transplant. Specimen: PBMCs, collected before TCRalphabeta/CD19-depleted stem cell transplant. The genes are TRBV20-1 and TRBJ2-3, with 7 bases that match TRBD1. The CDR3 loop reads CSVRPGQGADTQYF. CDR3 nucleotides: TGCAGTGTTAGACCGGGGCAGGGGGCAGATACGCAGTATTTT.